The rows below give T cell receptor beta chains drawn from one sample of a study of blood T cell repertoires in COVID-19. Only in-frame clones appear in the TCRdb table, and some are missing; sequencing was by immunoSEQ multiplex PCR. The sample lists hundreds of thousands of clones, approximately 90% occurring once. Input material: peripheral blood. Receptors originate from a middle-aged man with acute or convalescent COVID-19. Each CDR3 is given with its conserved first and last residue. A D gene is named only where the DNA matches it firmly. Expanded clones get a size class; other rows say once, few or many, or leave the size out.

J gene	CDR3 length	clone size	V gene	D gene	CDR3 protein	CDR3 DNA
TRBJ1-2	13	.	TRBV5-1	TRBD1	CASSVTGNYGYTF	TGCGCCAGCAGCGTGACAGGGAACTATGGCTACACCTTC
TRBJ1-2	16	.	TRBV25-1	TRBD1	CASSESAGTGIVSYTF	TGTGCCAGCAGTGAATCAGCCGGGACAGGGATAGTTAGCTACACCTTC
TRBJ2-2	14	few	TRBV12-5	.	CASVPGLDTGELFF	TGTGCTAGTGTCCCCGGACTCGACACCGGGGAGCTGTTTTTT
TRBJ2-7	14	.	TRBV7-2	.	CASSLARSFDEQYF	TGTGCCAGCAGCTTGGCCAGATCCTTTGACGAGCAGTACTTC
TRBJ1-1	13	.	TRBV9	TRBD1	CASSGTGGTEAFF	TGTGCCAGCAGCGGGACAGGGGGCACTGAAGCTTTCTTT
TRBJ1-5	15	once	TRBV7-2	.	CASSLTPARDQPQHF	TGTGCCAGCAGCTTAACCCCAGCCCGGGATCAGCCCCAGCATTTT
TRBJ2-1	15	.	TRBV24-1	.	CATSDLNREHNEQFF	TGTGCCACCAGTGATTTGAACAGGGAACACAATGAGCAGTTCTTC
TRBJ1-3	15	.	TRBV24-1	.	CATSDPQLSGNTIYF	TGTGCCACCAGTGATCCCCAACTCTCTGGAAACACCATATATTTT
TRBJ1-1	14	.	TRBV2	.	CASSLQGTSTEAFF	TGTGCCAGCTCGCTTCAGGGTACATCAACTGAAGCTTTCTTT
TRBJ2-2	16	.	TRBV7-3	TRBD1	CASSLGQGVGAGELFF	TGTGCCAGCAGCTTAGGACAGGGGGTAGGAGCCGGGGAGCTGTTTTTT
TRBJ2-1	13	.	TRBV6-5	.	CASSSGQHNEQFF	TGTGCCAGCAGTTCCGGACAGCACAATGAGCAGTTCTTC
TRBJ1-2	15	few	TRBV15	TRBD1	CATSSRQGAVDGYTF	TGTGCCACCAGCAGCCGACAGGGGGCTGTTGATGGCTACACCTTC
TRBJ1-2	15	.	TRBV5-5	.	CASSLAQDTSYGYTF	TGTGCCAGCAGCTTGGCACAGGATACAAGCTATGGCTACACCTTC
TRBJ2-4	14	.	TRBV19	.	CASSIRNSKNIQYF	TGTGCCAGTAGTATCAGGAACAGTAAAAACATTCAGTACTTC
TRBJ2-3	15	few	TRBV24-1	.	CATSGRQITTDTQYF	TGTGCCACCAGTGGGAGACAGATCACCACAGATACGCAGTATTTT
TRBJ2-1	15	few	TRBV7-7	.	CASSFGRGSYNEQFF	TGTGCCAGCAGCTTCGGCAGGGGATCCTACAATGAGCAGTTCTTC
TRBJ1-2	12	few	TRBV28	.	CASSFSNYGYTF	TGTGCCAGCAGTTTCTCTAACTATGGCTACACCTTC
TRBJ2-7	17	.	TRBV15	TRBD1	CATSRSSTGASSYEQYF	TGTGCCACCAGCAGGAGTTCGACAGGGGCGAGCTCCTACGAGCAGTACTTC
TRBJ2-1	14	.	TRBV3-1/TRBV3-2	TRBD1	CASSRQGANNEQFF	TGTGCCAGCAGCCGACAGGGGGCAAACAATGAGCAGTTCTTC
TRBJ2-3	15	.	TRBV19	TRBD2	CASSKTSGDTDTQYF	TGTGCCAGTAGTAAGACTAGCGGGGATACAGATACGCAGTATTTT
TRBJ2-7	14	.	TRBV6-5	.	CASSYGVPPYEQYF	TGTGCCAGCAGTTACGGAGTCCCTCCCTACGAGCAGTACTTC
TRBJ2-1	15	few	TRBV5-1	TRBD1	CASSQTGGPGNEQFF	TGCGCCAGCAGCCAAACAGGGGGACCTGGCAATGAGCAGTTCTTC
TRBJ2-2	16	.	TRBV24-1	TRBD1	CATSDSDRGNTGELFF	TGTGCCACCAGTGATTCGGACAGGGGGAACACCGGGGAGCTGTTTTTT
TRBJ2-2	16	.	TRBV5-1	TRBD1	CASSSRDRGHVGELFF	TGCGCCAGCAGCTCCCGGGACAGGGGGCATGTCGGGGAGCTGTTTTTT
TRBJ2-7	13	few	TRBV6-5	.	CASSPTGRWEQYF	TGTGCCAGCAGTCCGACAGGCCGATGGGAGCAGTACTTC
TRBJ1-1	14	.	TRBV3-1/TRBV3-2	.	CASSQYNRDGGAFF	TGTGCCAGCAGCCAATATAACAGGGACGGGGGGGCTTTCTTT
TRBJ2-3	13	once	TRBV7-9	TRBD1	CASSPRGPDTQYF	TGTGCCAGCAGCCCCAGGGGGCCAGATACGCAGTATTTT
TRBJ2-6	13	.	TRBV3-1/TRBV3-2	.	CASSFSPTSVLTF	TGTGCCAGCAGCTTCAGTCCCACCTCCGTCCTGACTTTC
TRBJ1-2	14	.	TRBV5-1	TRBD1	CASSFLTGDYGYTF	TGCGCCAGCAGCTTCTTGACAGGGGACTATGGCTACACCTTC
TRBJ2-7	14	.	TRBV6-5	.	CASKPWRGGYEQYF	TGTGCCAGCAAACCCTGGAGGGGAGGCTACGAGCAGTACTTC
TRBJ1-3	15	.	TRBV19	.	CASSISRFSGNTIYF	TGTGCCAGTAGTATATCGCGGTTTTCTGGAAACACCATATATTTT
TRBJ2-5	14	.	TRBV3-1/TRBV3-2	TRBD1	CASSQGTGVETQYF	TGTGCCAGCAGCCAGGGTACAGGGGTAGAGACCCAGTACTTC
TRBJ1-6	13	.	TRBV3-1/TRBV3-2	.	CASSHNGGSPLHF	TGTGCCAGCAGCCATAATGGGGGCTCACCCCTCCACTTT
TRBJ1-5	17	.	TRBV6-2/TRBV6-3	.	CASSTTPVGVGHQPQHF	TGTGCCAGCAGTACGACCCCGGTCGGGGTCGGACATCAGCCCCAGCATTTT
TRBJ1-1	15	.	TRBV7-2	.	CASSLLGGRGTEAFF	TGTGCCAGCAGCTTACTAGGGGGACGGGGCACTGAAGCTTTCTTT
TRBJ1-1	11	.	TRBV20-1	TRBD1	CIPDRDTEAFF	TGCATTCCGGACAGGGATACTGAAGCTTTCTTT
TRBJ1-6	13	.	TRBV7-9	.	CASSSTDGAPLHF	TGTGCCAGCAGCTCCACCGACGGGGCACCCCTCCACTTT
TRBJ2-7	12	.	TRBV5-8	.	CASSSGSYEQYF	TGTGCCAGCAGCTCGGGTTCCTACGAGCAGTACTTC
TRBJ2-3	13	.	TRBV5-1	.	CASSTSVADTQYF	TGCGCCAGCAGCACCTCTGTAGCAGATACGCAGTATTTT
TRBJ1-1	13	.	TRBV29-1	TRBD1	CSVEGQGSAEAFF	TGCAGCGTTGAAGGACAGGGGAGTGCTGAAGCTTTCTTT